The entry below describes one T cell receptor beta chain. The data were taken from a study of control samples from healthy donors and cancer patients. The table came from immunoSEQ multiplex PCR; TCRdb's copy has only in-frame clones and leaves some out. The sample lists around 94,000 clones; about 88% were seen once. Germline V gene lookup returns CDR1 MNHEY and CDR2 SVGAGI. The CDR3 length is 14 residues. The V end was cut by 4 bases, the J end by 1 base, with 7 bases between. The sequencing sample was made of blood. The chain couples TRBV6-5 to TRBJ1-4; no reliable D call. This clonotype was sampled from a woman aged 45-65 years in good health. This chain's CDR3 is CASSSRGTNEKLFF. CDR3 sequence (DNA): TGTGCCAGCAGTTCCCGGGGAACTAATGAAAAACTGTTTTTT.